Below are 23 T cell receptor beta chains sequenced from a single sample in a study of response to subunit inactivated influenza vaccine. TCRdb redid the calling of the RT-PCR reads with MiXCR, one entry per CDR3 protein. The table lists 800,000 to 1,000,000 distinct CDR3 sequences, approximately 22% of them singletons. The sample here was PBMCs from blood, taken 4 to 6 days after vaccination. The source of these receptors is a man aged 45 to 65 who received an inactivated influenza vaccine.

This clonotype has only a few counts. The rearrangement joins TRBV20-1 to TRBJ2-4; 9 bases agree with TRBD1. The CDR3 has 16 residues. V lost 7 bases, J lost 8 bases, and 18 bases stayed unmatched. Germline V gives CDR1 DFQATT, CDR2 SNEGSKA (reference sequence). The CDR3 reads CSVPIRTGTGSDIQYF. In DNA form, the CDR3 reads TGCAGTGTTCCCATACGGACCGGGACAGGGTCGGACATTCAGTACTTC.

This clonotype was recorded a few times. The chain couples TRBV6-5 to TRBJ2-5, with no clear D. Per germline, CDR1 MNHEY and CDR2 SVGAGI. V was clipped by 1 base and J by 1 base, with 7 bases between them. The CDR3 length is 14 residues. The CDR3, as DNA: TGTGCCAGCAGTTACTACCGGGCCCAAGAGACCCAGTACTTC. This encodes CASSYYRAQETQYF.

This chain uses TRBV6-2 or TRBV6-3 with TRBJ2-2; D call uncertain. V was shortened by 11 bases and J by 1 base, with 14 bases between the two germline ends. The CDR3 is made up of 14 amino acids. In germline, CDR1 is MNHEY, CDR2 SVGEGT. CDR3 coding DNA: TGTGCCGGCTCCCGAGACTTGAACACCGGGGAGCTGTTTTTT. Protein product: CAGSRDLNTGELFF.

For the CDR3, the DNA is TGTGCCAGCAGGAACCACAGGGGGGTCAATGAGCAGTTCTTC. As protein: CASRNHRGVNEQFF. The chain joins TRBV11-2 to TRBJ2-1, with 8 positions matching TRBD1. V lost 6 bases to trimming and J lost 6 bases; unmatched junction nucleotides: 7. Germline V gene data show CDR1 as SGHAT and CDR2 as FQNNGV. CDR3 length: 14 amino acids.

The genes are TRBV9 and TRBJ2-5, with D perhaps matching TRBD1 (6 bases). CDR3 size: 15 residues. Trimming stripped 1 base from V and 4 bases from J, with 14 bases between. Germline-derived CDR1 and CDR2 are SGDLS and YYNGEE. In DNA form, the CDR3 reads TGTGCCAGCAGCGTAAGCAGGGGTTGGGGAGAGACCCAGTACTTC. Translated: CASSVSRGWGETQYF.

The rearrangement links TRBV4-2 to TRBJ2-5; D may correspond to TRBD1 or TRBD2 (6 bases each). Trimming left V 0 bases short and J 4 bases short, with 18 bases between. CDR1 and CDR2 (germline): LGHNA, YNFKEQ. The CDR3 length is 17 residues. In nucleotides, the CDR3 is TGTGCCAGCAGCCAAGATAGCCCTCCGGGGGCACGAGAGACCCAGTACTTC. Residues: CASSQDSPPGARETQYF.

This clonotype was detected a few times. The chain carries TRBV7-9 and TRBJ1-2, with D perhaps matching TRBD1 (6 bases). Trimming removed 0 bases from V and 1 base from J, with 9 bases in between. The CDR3 is 15 residues long. Per the germline V gene, CDR1 is SEHNR and CDR2 is FQNEAQ (reference sequence). DNA for the CDR3: TGTGCCAGCAGCTTAGCAGGGGGAGATAACTATGGCTACACCTTC. Translation gives CASSLAGGDNYGYTF.

This clonotype was counted only a few times. This rearrangement joins TRBV24-1 to TRBJ1-5; 8 nucleotides agree with TRBD1. The J segment lost 0 bases and the V segment lost 9 bases, leaving 3 bases of the junction unmatched. This CDR3 is built from 14 residues. Germline CDR1 is KGHDR and CDR2 is SFDVKD. The CDR3 DNA follows: TGTGCCACCGGGACAGGATTTAGCAATCAGCCCCAGCATTTT. Amino acids: CATGTGFSNQPQHF.

This clonotype occurred a few times. The DNA of the CDR3 is TGCAGTGCTAGGGAGGGACAGGGGATAACTATGGCTGGCTACACCTTC. Translating it yields CSAREGQGITMAGYTF. This chain links TRBV20-1 with TRBJ1-2; 10 nucleotides match TRBD1. The CDR3 length is 16 residues. V shed 3 bases, J shed 7 bases, and the junction held 14 bases outside the gene matches. Germline CDR1 reads DFQATT; CDR2 reads SNEGSKA (reference sequence).

The chain links TRBV20-1 to TRBJ2-1, with D maybe TRBD2 (5 bases). This CDR3 is built from 13 residues. V lost 6 bases and J 7 bases, leaving 16 bases between the germline ends. The germline V gene encodes CDR1 DFQATT and CDR2 SNEGSKA (reference sequence). The CDR3 sequence is CSARAGVENEQFF. As DNA, the CDR3 is TGCAGTGCAAGGGCGGGTGTCGAGAATGAGCAGTTCTTC.

The chain links TRBV7-2 to TRBJ2-7, with D perhaps matching TRBD1 or TRBD2 (5 bases each). CDR1 and CDR2 (germline): SGHTA, FQGNSA. V dropped 7 bases and J dropped 5 bases, with 18 bases sitting between them. CDR3 length equals 14 residues. The chain's CDR3 is CASKETGRHNEQYF. The CDR3 DNA sequence: TGTGCCAGCAAGGAAACGGGGCGCCACAACGAGCAGTACTTC.

This clonotype occurred a few times. This chain connects TRBV4-3 to TRBJ2-4, with a possible D match to TRBD1 (7 bases). Germline lookup yields CDR1 LGHNA and CDR2 YSLEER. The ends were cut back, 1 base at V and 1 base at J, with 8 bases in the middle. This CDR3 comprises 15 residues. The CDR3: CASSQAGGAKNIQYF. CDR3 in DNA: TGCGCCAGCAGCCAAGCAGGGGGGGCCAAAAACATTCAGTACTTC.

In this sample, this clonotype turned up a few times. The chain employs TRBV6-2 or TRBV6-3 and TRBJ2-7, with a possible D match to TRBD1 (6 bases). V was clipped by 4 bases and J by 2 bases, with 12 bases between them. Germline V gene sequence: CDR1 MNHEY, CDR2 SVGEGT. The CDR3 covers 14 residues. In DNA form, the CDR3 reads TGTGCCAGCAGTTGGACGTGGGGGCCCTACGAGCAGTACTTC. Translated, it gives CASSWTWGPYEQYF.

The sample holds many counts of this clonotype. This sequence joins TRBV5-1 and TRBJ2-2; D remains unclear. There are 14 residues in the CDR3. The germline gives CDR1 SGHRS, CDR2 YFSETQ. V lost 3 bases and J lost 2, with 8 bases in between. This chain's CDR3 is CASSSARNTGELFF. In nucleotides, the CDR3 is TGCGCCAGCAGCTCGGCCCGAAACACCGGGGAGCTGTTTTTT. The variable domain in full, completed from reference TRBV5-1 and TRBJ2-2, reads KAGVTQTPRYLIKTRGQQVTLSCSPISGHRSVSWYQQTPGQGLQFLFEYFSETQRNKGNFPGRFSGRQFSNSRSEMNVSTLELGDSALYLCASSSARNTGELFFGEGSRLTVL.

The chain is built from TRBV5-1 and TRBJ1-1, with a weak D call TRBD1 (6 bases). The CDR3 has 15 amino acids. CDR1 and CDR2 from the germline V gene are SGHRS and YFSETQ. V was trimmed by 4 bases and J by 0 bases, leaving 13 bases between them. DNA of the CDR3: TGCGCCAGCAGCCCAGGGGACACTCTGAACACTGAAGCTTTCTTT. Translated, it gives CASSPGDTLNTEAFF.

This clonotype has a count of ten or more. V gene TRBV7-2 combines with J gene TRBJ2-7; 11 bases align to TRBD2. Germline V gives CDR1 SGHTA, CDR2 FQGNSA. V gave up 6 bases and J gave up 2 bases; unmatched junction bases: 3. CDR3 size: 14 residues. Written as DNA, the CDR3 is TGTGCCAGCAGTTTACTAGCGGGAGCCTACGAGCAGTACTTC. Translating it yields CASSLLAGAYEQYF.

The chain recombines TRBV5-1 with TRBJ2-7; 10 bases are shared with TRBD2. V was pared by 0 bases and J by 0 bases, with 9 bases of the junction left unmatched. The CDR3 loop spans 18 amino acids. Germline-derived CDR1 and CDR2 are SGHRS and YFSETQ. CDR3 DNA: TGCGCCAGCAGCTTGGCTGGTAACAGCGGGGGGGCCTCCTACGAGCAGTACTTC. This codes for CASSLAGNSGGASYEQYF.

This clonotype was counted between two and nine times. The rearrangement links TRBV28 to TRBJ1-2; D remains unclear. This CDR3 is built from 13 residues. Per the germline V gene, CDR1 is MDHEN and CDR2 is SYDVKM. The ends were cut back, 7 bases at V and 5 bases at J, with 14 bases in the middle. CDR3 residues: CASTTGREYGYTF. DNA of the CDR3: TGTGCCAGCACCACCGGACGGGAGTATGGCTACACCTTC.

V gene TRBV6-1 combines with J gene TRBJ2-4, with D maybe TRBD1 (5 bases). The CDR3 runs 15 residues. Germline V gene sequence: CDR1 MNHNS, CDR2 SASEGT. The V end was cut by 0 bases, the J end by 5 bases, with 11 bases between. The CDR3 is CASSEAPETENIQYF. The CDR3 nucleotides are TGTGCCAGCAGTGAAGCCCCAGAGACAGAAAACATTCAGTACTTC.

This clonotype was observed a handful of times. This sequence joins TRBV28 and TRBJ2-1; 7 bases agree with TRBD2. The germline V gene has CDR1 MDHEN and CDR2 SYDVKM. The length of the CDR3 is 14 residues. V shed 6 bases and J 7 bases; nucleotides not matched to a gene: 9. For the CDR3, the DNA is TGTGCCAGCAGCAAGATAGGGACTACTAATGAGCAGTTCTTC. This sequence encodes CASSKIGTTNEQFF.

V gene TRBV29-1 combines with J gene TRBJ2-7; D is ambiguous. Trimming removed 5 bases from V and 2 bases from J, with 13 bases in between. This CDR3 is built from 13 residues. Germline V gene sequence: CDR1 SQVTM, CDR2 ANQGSEA. CDR3 coding DNA: TGCAGCGTTAGTCTCGGGCAGGCCTACGAGCAGTACTTC. This sequence encodes CSVSLGQAYEQYF.

This clonotype was counted at least ten times. At one of its ends the junction is not consistent with the germline gene, which may arise from a read error. The chain has TRBV12-3 or TRBV12-4 and TRBJ2-3; D gene ambiguous. This CDR3 is 13 amino acids long. CDR3 nucleotide sequence: TGTGCCAGCAGCTTAGATAGCACAGATACGCAGTATTTT. Protein product: CASSLDSTDTQYF.

The V call is TRBV4-3, the J call TRBJ2-1; tentative D call: TRBD1 (5 bases). The CDR3 is 16 amino acids. CDR1 and CDR2 (germline): LGHNA, YSLEER. V dropped 0 bases and J dropped 3 bases, with 12 bases sitting between them. In DNA form, the CDR3 reads TGCGCCAGCAGCCAAGATAGTACGACAGTCTACAATGAGCAGTTCTTC. Protein sequence: CASSQDSTTVYNEQFF.